The T cell receptor (beta chain) under discussion was sequenced for a study of OX40 agonist ivuxolimab in advanced cancers. Looking at the study overall: Patients with hepatocellular carcinoma, melanoma, renal cell or head and neck cancer made up the dose-escalation patients. Study conclusions and caveats: Both CD4+ and CD8+ T cell populations in blood had undergone clonal expansion by week 6 at 0.1 to 3.0 mg/kg.

The germline V gene encodes CDR1 SGHRS and CDR2 YFSETQ. With V trimmed by 5 bases and J by 7 bases, 11 bases remained unmatched. The CDR3 covers 14 residues. This table comes from immunoSEQ multiplex PCR, and its TCRdb copy is limited to in-frame clones, with some not included. Of around 46,000 clones in the sample, 75% to 90% are singletons; the top ten hold roughly 31%. Concerning this clone itself: Its antigen is unidentified.

This clonotype was sampled from an adult with an advanced solid tumor such as melanoma, head and neck, liver or kidney cancer. The rearrangement joins TRBV5-1 to TRBJ2-7; 8 bases align to TRBD2. The starting material was CD4+ or CD8+ T cells sorted from blood, obtained in a trial of the OX40 agonist ivuxolimab. The CDR3 spells CASSYGSSGGEQYF. DNA of the CDR3: TGCGCCAGCAGTTACGGGTCGTCGGGAGGGGAGCAGTACTTC. The entire variable domain, with the rest obtained from reference TRBV5-1 and TRBJ2-7, is as follows: KAGVTQTPRYLIKTRGQQVTLSCSPISGHRSVSWYQQTPGQGLQFLFEYFSETQRNKGNFPGRFSGRQFSNSRSEMNVSTLELGDSALYLCASSYGSSGGEQYFGPGTRLTVT.